The clone carrying this T cell receptor (beta chain) was detected many times. Its antigen is as yet unknown. TCRdb itself ran the RACE reads through MiXCR, one entry per CDR3 protein. The sample holds 82,000 or so distinct CDR3 sequences, roughly 13% seen once. Time point in this sample: patch test 3, about 24 weeks after DPC sensitization. Treatment given: therapeutic diphenylcyclopropenone sensitization with weekly scalp DPC. Blood was drawn before each patch test was applied. Sequencing started from total RNA isolated from unfractionated whole blood. This entry belongs to a study of human T cells and chemical hapten exposure. Study context: Patch tests of 0.01% DPC on the upper back were read at 6 days.

Overall study findings and caveats: Sensitization with DPC brought no change to TCRs above 1 in 1000 in frequency.

The CDR3 totals 15 residues. V trimming: 4 bases; J trimming: 2 bases; junction bases outside the gene matches: 8. Germline V lookup: CDR1 MGHDK, CDR2 SYGVNS. The rearrangement uses TRBV25-1 and TRBJ2-7; 7 bases are a match to TRBD2. The specimen comprised whole blood, sampled in connection with sensitization to the hapten diphenylcyclopropenone (DPC). The receptor comes from a woman in her forties or fifties with alopecia areata. Some clones in this sample may be carry-over from other donors' samples. The CDR3 DNA follows: TGTGCCAGCAGTGCTGGGGGAGGGCTCCCCTACGAGCAGTACTTC. As protein: CASSAGGGLPYEQYF.